The 22 T cell receptor beta chains below all came from one sample that was sequenced in a study of blood T cell repertoires in COVID-19 (dated by TCRdb to 2018 to 2020). The library was obtained by the immunoSEQ multiplex PCR assay. TCRdb took this table from immuneACCESS and kept in-frame rearrangements with V and J called. Such tables lack part of the clones; where checked against another copy, unresolved V genes explain under half of the gap, and the rest is unexplained. The sample contains roughly 260,000 clones, about 88% of them found a single time. The ten largest clones take up roughly 4% of the sample. Source material: peripheral blood. These receptors came from a man in his 60s who had recovered from COVID-19.

The chain has TRBV18 and TRBJ2-2; TRBD1 aligns across 8 bases. The V segment lost 6 bases and the J segment 3 bases; nucleotides outside the gene matches: 9. CDR3 size: 16 residues. Germline lookup yields CDR1 KGHSH and CDR2 LQKENI. The CDR3 is CASSSRQGRHTGELFF. The CDR3 region has the DNA TGTGCCAGCTCTTCTCGACAGGGGAGACACACCGGGGAGCTGTTTTTT.

This chain connects TRBV2 to TRBJ1-1; 7 positions agree with TRBD1. The CDR3 spans 15 residues. Germline V CDR1 and CDR2: SNHLY, FYNNEI. With 3 bases clipped from V and 10 bases from J, the junction kept 14 bases outside the gene matches. The CDR3: CASSEGFRGTVSAFF. For the CDR3, the DNA is TGTGCCAGCAGTGAGGGTTTCAGGGGGACAGTTTCAGCTTTCTTT.

The gene calls are TRBV25-1 and TRBJ1-2, with 8 bases identical to TRBD1. The germline V gene encodes CDR1 MGHDK and CDR2 SYGVNS. V was pared by 6 bases and J by 1 base, with 7 bases of the junction left unmatched. This CDR3 is 15 amino acids long. CDR3 residues: CASSETGVLNYGYTF. CDR3 nucleotide sequence: TGTGCCAGCAGCGAGACAGGGGTCCTTAACTATGGCTACACCTTC.

The CDR3 DNA follows: TGTGCCAGCAGCTTGAGGGGACAGGGCTTGGGTGGAAACACCATATATTTT. The encoded protein is CASSLRGQGLGGNTIYF. The rearrangement uses TRBV5-6 and TRBJ1-3; 9 nucleotides agree with TRBD1. The germline gives CDR1 SGHDT, CDR2 YYEEEE. V lost 1 base and J lost 3; bases outside the gene matches: 8. CDR3 length: 17 residues. The full variable domain, in which reference TRBV5-6 and TRBJ1-3 provide the parts outside the CDR3, is DAGVTQSPTHLIKTRGQQVTLRCSPKSGHDTVSWYQQALGQGPQFIFQYYEEEERQRGNFPDRFSGHQFPNYSSELNVNALLLGDSALYLCASSLRGQGLGGNTIYFGEGSWLTVV.

The rearrangement links TRBV7-2 to TRBJ1-1, with 7 nucleotides matching TRBD1. The V gene end was trimmed by 0 bases and the J gene end by 0 bases; junction bases not matched to a gene: 7. The CDR3 is 17 residues long. Germline CDR1 reads SGHTA; CDR2 reads FQGNSA. The CDR3 loop is CASSLALGTVMNTEAFF. The CDR3 bases are TGTGCCAGCAGCTTAGCGCTTGGGACAGTTATGAACACTGAAGCTTTCTTT.

The chain carries TRBV10-3 and TRBJ2-7; D perhaps matches TRBD1 (6 bases). Germline loops: CDR1 ENHRY, CDR2 SYGVKD. There are 12 residues in the CDR3. Trimming took off 10 bases at V and 2 bases at J, with 12 bases between the two ends. DNA for the CDR3: TGTGCCACTCGACAGGAGGCCTACGAGCAGTACTTC. Translating it yields CATRQEAYEQYF.

CDR3 residues: CASSQVPGQGHYGYTF. The CDR3 bases are TGCGCCAGCAGCCAAGTACCCGGACAGGGCCACTATGGCTACACCTTC. The chain couples TRBV4-1 to TRBJ1-2; the match to TRBD1 covers 8 bases. Germline V CDR1 and CDR2: MGHRA, YSYEKL. The CDR3 length is 16 residues. V gave up 1 base and J gave up 3 bases; unmatched junction bases: 7.

The chain employs TRBV29-1 and TRBJ1-1; 8 nucleotides agree with TRBD1. Germline lookup yields CDR1 SQVTM and CDR2 ANQGSEA. This CDR3 region has 15 residues. The trim removed 4 bases at V and 3 bases at J, leaving 10 bases unmatched. This chain's CDR3 is CSVAQGQASYTEAFF. As DNA, the CDR3 is TGCAGCGTTGCCCAGGGACAGGCATCGTACACTGAAGCTTTCTTT.

The rearrangement joins TRBV12-5 to TRBJ2-1, with 8 bases identical to TRBD1. The trim removed 5 bases at V and 1 base at J, leaving 7 bases unmatched. The germline V gene encodes CDR1 LGHNT and CDR2 FRNRAP. The CDR3 sequence is 16 residues long. This CDR3 is CASGAINRGSYNEQFF. The CDR3 nucleotides are TGTGCTAGTGGTGCCATCAACAGGGGGTCCTACAATGAGCAGTTCTTC.

The chain has TRBV18 and TRBJ2-2; 8 nucleotides align to TRBD1. Germline V gene sequence: CDR1 KGHSH, CDR2 LQKENI. The CDR3 consists of 14 residues. After removal of 4 bases from V and 7 bases from J, the junction contained 5 bases not matched to a gene. The chain's CDR3 is CASSLQGANGELFF. The CDR3 DNA reads as TGTGCCAGCTCACTTCAGGGGGCGAACGGGGAGCTGTTTTTT.

V usage is TRBV7-2 and J usage is TRBJ1-6, with no clear D. Trimming pared 6 bases from V and 4 bases from J, leaving 13 bases between. Germline V gene lookup returns CDR1 SGHTA and CDR2 FQGNSA. This CDR3 has 15 residues. The CDR3 region has the DNA TGTGCCAGCAGACCCAGACTTCATTATAATTCACCCCTCCACTTT. Translated, it gives CASRPRLHYNSPLHF.

The V and J genes are TRBV9 and TRBJ2-5; 12 bases map to TRBD2. Germline assignment: CDR1 SGDLS and CDR2 YYNGEE. This CDR3 is built from 17 residues. The trim removed 0 bases at V and 3 bases at J, leaving 6 bases unmatched. The CDR3 is CASSVDASGGAKETQYF. The CDR3 DNA reads as TGTGCCAGCAGCGTAGATGCTAGCGGGGGGGCTAAAGAGACCCAGTACTTC.

The V gene is TRBV19, the J gene TRBJ2-2; D possibly corresponds to TRBD1 (6 bases). Trimming removed 5 bases at V and 4 bases at J, with 17 bases between. The CDR3 consists of 16 residues. Germline CDR1 reads LNHDA; CDR2 reads SQIVND (reference sequence). Here the CDR3 reads CASSPFRGWVTGELFF. The CDR3, as DNA: TGTGCCAGTAGTCCCTTCAGGGGATGGGTCACCGGGGAGCTGTTTTTT.

J is TRBJ2-3 and V is TRBV7-9; D perhaps matches TRBD1 (6 bases). Germline assignment: CDR1 SEHNR and CDR2 FQNEAQ (reference sequence). V lost 6 bases, J lost 1 base, and 11 bases lay in between. The length of the CDR3 is 14 residues. The CDR3 nucleotides are TGTGCCAGCAGAAGACAGGTCCGCACAGATACGCAGTATTTT. It translates to CASRRQVRTDTQYF.

The chain joins TRBV9 to TRBJ2-1; 9 bases map to TRBD2. CDR1 is SGDLS and CDR2 is YYNGEE in the germline V gene. After removal of 4 bases from V and 4 bases from J, the junction contained 9 bases not matched to a gene. This CDR3 contains 16 residues. The chain's CDR3 is CASSPSLAGPYNEQFF. The DNA for the CDR3 is TGTGCCAGCAGCCCATCGCTAGCGGGGCCTTACAATGAGCAGTTCTTC. The full variable domain, with the rest looked up from reference TRBV9 and TRBJ2-1, is DSGVTQTPKHLITATGQRVTLRCSPRSGDLSVYWYQQSLDQGLQFLIQYYNGEERAKGNILERFSAQQFPDLHSELNLSSLELGDSALYFCASSPSLAGPYNEQFFGPGTRLTVL.

The chain combines TRBV2 with TRBJ2-2; D ambiguous. Germline values: CDR1 SNHLY, CDR2 FYNNEI. The CDR3 covers 13 residues. Trimming shortened V by 7 bases and J by 1 base, and 7 bases separated the two germline ends. The CDR3 region has the DNA TGTGCCAGCAAAATAGAGAACACCGGGGAGCTGTTTTTT. Protein sequence: CASKIENTGELFF.

The V call is TRBV19, the J call TRBJ2-3; 11 nucleotides align to TRBD1. J gave up 6 bases and V 5 bases, and 10 bases lay outside the gene matches. This CDR3 comprises 16 residues. Germline CDR1 is LNHDA and CDR2 is SQIVND (reference sequence). The chain's CDR3 is CASSYPGTGGPDTQYF. The DNA for the CDR3 is TGTGCCAGTAGTTACCCCGGGACAGGGGGACCCGATACGCAGTATTTT.

The V and J genes are TRBV28 and TRBJ1-6; D uncertain. The CDR3 runs 14 residues. Per the germline V gene, CDR1 is MDHEN and CDR2 is SYDVKM. Trimming stripped 2 bases from V and 7 bases from J, with 9 bases between. Written as DNA, the CDR3 is TGTGCCAGCAGTTTAGGCCAGAACAATTCACCCCTCCACTTT. It yields the protein CASSLGQNNSPLHF.

V is TRBV4-2 and J is TRBJ1-1, with 7 bases matching TRBD1. The CDR3 runs 15 residues. The germline V gene has CDR1 LGHNA and CDR2 YNFKEQ. Trimming took 3 bases from V and 2 from J; bases not matched to a gene: 6. In DNA form, the CDR3 reads TGTGCCAGCAGCCACCCGGGACAGACTAACACTGAAGCTTTCTTT. Protein sequence: CASSHPGQTNTEAFF.

This clone appeared a few times. The rearrangement joins TRBV7-9 to TRBJ1-1; no clear D gene. From germline, CDR1 is SEHNR and CDR2 FQNEAQ (reference sequence). Trimming cost V 5 bases and J 7 bases, with 5 bases left between them. This CDR3 spans 10 amino acids. This chain's CDR3 is CASSQDEAFF. The CDR3 nucleotides are TGTGCCAGCAGCCAGGATGAAGCTTTCTTT. Together with reference TRBV7-9 and TRBJ1-1, the CDR3 gives the full variable domain: DTGVSQNPRHKITKRGQNVTFRCDPISEHNRLYWYRQTLGQGPEFLTYFQNEAQLEKSRLLSDRFSAERPKGSFSTLEIQRTEQGDSAMYLCASSQDEAFFGQGTRLTVV.

The rearrangement uses TRBV5-5 and TRBJ1-5, with 7 bases matching TRBD1. V shed 0 bases and J 2 bases; nucleotides not matched to a gene: 2. CDR3 size: 15 residues. The V gene's germline CDR1 is SGHKS and CDR2 YYEKEE (reference sequence). The CDR3 region has the DNA TGTGCCAGCAGCTTGGTAACAGGGGGCAATCAGCCCCAGCATTTT. This translates into CASSLVTGGNQPQHF.

This chain connects TRBV30 to TRBJ2-7; 7 nucleotides match TRBD1. CDR1 is GTSNPN, CDR2 SVGIG, per germline (reference sequence). The CDR3 has 13 residues. Trimming took 3 bases from V and 4 from J; bases not matched to a gene: 6. The CDR3 here is CAWSLGQAYEQYF. CDR3 nucleotides: TGTGCCTGGAGCCTTGGACAGGCTTACGAGCAGTACTTC.